The 31 T cell receptor beta chains listed next were all sequenced from one sample in a study of cytomegalovirus exposure and HLA in healthy donors. PCR used 60 Vbeta primers and 13 Jbeta primers. Profiled with immunoSEQ multiplex PCR; TCRdb holds only in-frame clones, not every one. The sample yields about 210,000 clones, roughly four fifths seen once. Sequences were obtained from PBMCs. The receptor source for this set is a woman in her forties or fifties in good health and CMV-seropositive.

The chain combines TRBV9 with TRBJ2-2; the match to TRBD1 covers 10 bases. From germline, CDR1 is SGDLS and CDR2 YYNGEE. V was pared by 2 bases and J by 6 bases, with 4 bases of the junction left unmatched. The CDR3 extends over 15 amino acids. The CDR3 region has the DNA TGTGCCAGCAGCGTGGGGACAGGGGAGGCCGGGGAGCTGTTTTTT. Residues: CASSVGTGEAGELFF.

This rearrangement joins TRBV5-1 to TRBJ2-7; TRBD2 aligns across 8 bases. The J segment lost 4 bases and the V segment lost 4 bases, leaving 7 bases of the junction unmatched. Germline CDR1 and CDR2: SGHRS and YFSETQ. This CDR3 has 14 residues. CDR3 sequence reads: CASSREGRRYEQYF. In DNA form, the CDR3 reads TGCGCCAGCAGCCGGGAGGGACGGCGGTACGAGCAGTACTTC.

The rearrangement uses TRBV6-5 and TRBJ2-1, with D tentatively TRBD2 (5 bases). Germline loops: CDR1 MNHEY, CDR2 SVGAGI. V shed 5 bases and J shed 9 bases, with 11 bases lying between them. The CDR3 consists of 12 residues. In DNA form, the CDR3 reads TGTGCCAGCAGTACTAGTCATACTGAGCAGTTCTTC. Encoded protein: CASSTSHTEQFF.

V usage is TRBV18 and J usage is TRBJ1-4, with D perhaps TRBD1 (6 bases). Germline-derived CDR1 and CDR2 are KGHSH and LQKENI. V lost 3 bases, J lost 6 bases, and 8 bases lay in between. The CDR3 has 13 residues. This chain's CDR3 is CASSPAGDEKLFF. Written as DNA, the CDR3 is TGTGCCAGCTCACCCGCAGGGGATGAAAAACTGTTTTTT.

This clone has just one count. The J gene is TRBJ2-3, the V gene TRBV29-1; 7 nucleotides match TRBD1. In germline, CDR1 is SQVTM, CDR2 ANQGSEA. The CDR3 is 13 amino acids. V trimming: 5 bases; J trimming: 1 base; junction bases outside the gene matches: 3. The CDR3, as DNA: TGCAGCGTTAGGGGGCTGGGCACAGATACGCAGTATTTT. Protein product: CSVRGLGTDTQYF.

The chain links TRBV30 to TRBJ2-1; 9 bases agree with TRBD1. The CDR3 is made up of 13 amino acids. V dropped 5 bases and J dropped 7; count of bases not matched to a gene: 6. Per the germline V gene, CDR1 is GTSNPN and CDR2 is SVGIG (reference sequence). The CDR3: CAWDRGTGNEQFF. The CDR3 coding sequence is TGTGCCTGGGACAGGGGGACGGGGAATGAGCAGTTCTTC. Filled out from reference TRBV30 and TRBJ2-1, the complete variable domain reads SQTIHQWPATLVQPVGSPLSLECTVEGTSNPNLYWYRQAAGRGLQLLFYSVGIGQISSEVPQNLSASRPQDRQFILSSKKLLLSDSGFYLCAWDRGTGNEQFFGPGTRLTVL.

V usage is TRBV7-2 and J usage is TRBJ2-7; TRBD1 aligns across 7 bases. The germline V gene has CDR1 SGHTA and CDR2 FQGNSA. Losses at the gene ends were 5 bases for V and 7 bases for J; bases not matched to a gene: 11. This CDR3 has 14 amino acids. CDR3 nucleotides: TGTGCCAGCAGCGATCGACAGGGTCCTTGGGAGCAGTACTTC. Protein product: CASSDRQGPWEQYF.

The V and J genes are TRBV19 and TRBJ1-1; TRBD1 aligns across 8 bases. Germline-derived CDR1 and CDR2 are LNHDA and SQIVND (reference sequence). With V trimmed by 2 bases and J by 10 bases, 3 bases remained unmatched. There are 12 residues in the CDR3. This CDR3 reads CASSIQGAPAFF. The DNA of the CDR3 is TGTGCCAGTAGTATACAGGGGGCACCAGCTTTCTTT. The full variable domain, in which reference TRBV19 and TRBJ1-1 provide the parts outside the CDR3, is DGGITQSPKYLFRKEGQNVTLSCEQNLNHDAMYWYRQDPGQGLRLIYYSQIVNDFQKGDIAEGYSVSREKKESFPLTVTSAQKNPTAFYLCASSIQGAPAFFGQGTRLTVV.

This clone was counted between two and nine times. This chain links TRBV19 with TRBJ1-1, with 7 bases matching TRBD1. V trimming: 3 bases; J trimming: 4 bases; junction bases outside the gene matches: 5. The germline V gene has CDR1 LNHDA and CDR2 SQIVND (reference sequence). The CDR3 is 14 amino acids. CDR3 region: CASSMDRWSTEAFF. The CDR3 DNA reads TGTGCCAGTAGTATGGACAGGTGGTCCACTGAAGCTTTCTTT.

The gene calls are TRBV7-9 and TRBJ1-1; weak D call: TRBD1 (5 bases). Germline CDR1 reads SEHNR; CDR2 reads FQNEAQ (reference sequence). The CDR3 is made up of 14 amino acids. V lost 1 base and J lost 6, with 12 bases in between. CDR3 in amino acids: CASSLDGGSAEAFF. The CDR3 DNA reads TGTGCCAGCAGCTTAGATGGGGGGTCGGCTGAAGCTTTCTTT.

J is TRBJ2-6 and V is TRBV27; D is uncertain. The CDR3 covers 14 residues. Germline V lookup: CDR1 MNHEY, CDR2 SMNVEV (reference sequence). The V gene lost 4 bases and the J gene lost 0 bases, with 4 bases spanning the gap. CDR3 amino acids: CASSSGSGANVLTF. In nucleotides, the CDR3 is TGTGCCAGCAGTTCGGGCTCTGGGGCCAACGTCCTGACTTTC.

The chain is built from TRBV4-2 and TRBJ2-3; D remains unclear. V was trimmed by 1 base and J by 1 base, leaving 9 bases between them. Germline V gene sequence: CDR1 LGHNA, CDR2 YNFKEQ. This CDR3 is 15 amino acids long. The CDR3 DNA reads as TGTGCCAGCAGCCAAGGAGCTATTCGCACAGATACGCAGTATTTT. Protein: CASSQGAIRTDTQYF.

V gene TRBV30 combines with J gene TRBJ1-5; D not certain. Trimming left V 0 bases short and J 0 bases short, with 9 bases between. CDR1 GTSNPN and CDR2 SVGIG come from the germline V gene (reference sequence). The CDR3 sequence is 15 residues long. In DNA, the CDR3 is TGTGCCTGGAGTGTCTGGCCTCATAGCAATCAGCCCCAGCATTTT. This translates into CAWSVWPHSNQPQHF.

The sample holds one count of this clone. The chain carries TRBV6-5 and TRBJ1-6, with 9 bases matching TRBD1. Germline loops: CDR1 MNHEY, CDR2 SVGAGI. V shed 5 bases, J shed 10 bases, and the junction held 9 bases outside the gene matches. The CDR3 consists of 15 residues. The CDR3 loop reads CASSRSDRGTSPLHF. CDR3 DNA: TGTGCCAGCAGTCGATCGGACAGGGGAACCTCACCCCTCCACTTT.

This clone was detected a few times. The gene calls are TRBV28 and TRBJ1-2; 11 bases are a match to TRBD1. V lost 3 bases to trimming and J lost 8 bases; unmatched junction nucleotides: 5. Germline values: CDR1 MDHEN, CDR2 SYDVKM. The CDR3 runs to 14 residues. The CDR3 sequence: CASSLVWTGGGYTF. CDR3 coding DNA: TGTGCCAGCAGTTTGGTGTGGACAGGGGGCGGCTACACCTTC.

The V call is TRBV2, the J call TRBJ1-6; the match to TRBD1 covers 9 bases. J was trimmed by 8 bases and V by 5 bases; bases with no gene match: 4. Germline V gives CDR1 SNHLY, CDR2 FYNNEI. The CDR3 runs 14 residues. CDR3 protein: CASSRDRVHSPLHF. For the CDR3, the DNA is TGTGCCAGCAGTAGGGACAGGGTGCATTCACCCCTCCACTTT.

The chain couples TRBV7-9 to TRBJ2-1; 9 bases map to TRBD2. Per the germline V gene, CDR1 is SEHNR and CDR2 is FQNEAQ (reference sequence). The CDR3 is 16 residues long. J lost 7 bases, V lost 1 base, and 8 bases had no gene match. The CDR3 sequence: CASSLDGSGGLNEQFF. CDR3 sequence (DNA): TGTGCCAGCAGCTTAGATGGTAGCGGGGGTTTAAATGAGCAGTTCTTC.

The gene calls are TRBV14 and TRBJ1-2, with no clear D. Trimming left V 0 bases short and J 4 bases short, with 12 bases between. The CDR3 sequence is 15 residues long. Per the germline V gene, CDR1 is SGHDN and CDR2 is FVKESK. The CDR3 DNA sequence: TGTGCCAGCAGCCAAGATCCGTCGGGGATCTATGGCTACACCTTC. Residues: CASSQDPSGIYGYTF.

This chain connects TRBV30 to TRBJ2-2; D might be TRBD2 (6 bases). The CDR3 extends over 14 amino acids. The ends were cut back, 2 bases at V and 4 bases at J, with 11 bases in the middle. Germline V CDR1 and CDR2: GTSNPN, SVGIG (reference sequence). CDR3 amino acids: CAWSRLDITGELFF. CDR3 sequence (DNA): TGTGCCTGGAGTCGACTAGATATCACCGGGGAGCTGTTTTTT. The full variable domain, in which reference TRBV30 and TRBJ2-2 provide the parts outside the CDR3, is SQTIHQWPATLVQPVGSPLSLECTVEGTSNPNLYWYRQAAGRGLQLLFYSVGIGQISSEVPQNLSASRPQDRQFILSSKKLLLSDSGFYLCAWSRLDITGELFFGEGSRLTVL.

This clone has only a few counts. This chain uses TRBV6-1 with TRBJ1-5; D is undetermined. The CDR3 runs 13 residues. V lost 7 bases to trimming and J lost 7 bases, with 14 bases between them. CDR1 MNHNS and CDR2 SASEGT come from the germline V gene. The CDR3, as DNA: TGTGCCAGCAACGATGAGTATGAACAGCCCCAGCATTTT. Protein product: CASNDEYEQPQHF.

Only a few counts were recorded for this clone. The chain joins TRBV7-9 to TRBJ2-4, with D perhaps matching TRBD2 (6 bases). Germline lookup yields CDR1 SEHNR and CDR2 FQNEAQ (reference sequence). V dropped 4 bases and J dropped 3 bases, with 10 bases sitting between them. The length of the CDR3 is 14 residues. The CDR3 reads CASSSGDGKNIQYF. The CDR3 nucleotides read TGTGCCAGCAGCTCGGGAGATGGCAAAAACATTCAGTACTTC.

The chain is built from TRBV9 and TRBJ2-1; the match to TRBD2 covers 11 bases. This CDR3 is 18 amino acids long. Germline V gives CDR1 SGDLS, CDR2 YYNGEE. V dropped 0 bases and J dropped 8; count of bases not matched to a gene: 13. This CDR3 is CASSVDGLAGGRGDEQFF. The CDR3 DNA reads as TGTGCCAGCAGCGTAGACGGCCTAGCGGGGGGACGGGGGGATGAGCAGTTCTTC.

The chain employs TRBV5-6 and TRBJ1-1; tentative D call: TRBD1 (6 bases). The V end lost 4 bases, the J end lost 8 bases, and 18 bases lay between the germline ends. Germline assignment: CDR1 SGHDT and CDR2 YYEEEE. This CDR3 has 14 residues. As DNA, the CDR3 is TGTGCCAGCAGCACCACCCAGGGGTACCCCGAAGCTTTCTTT. Residues: CASSTTQGYPEAFF.

V and J are TRBV2 and TRBJ1-1; no clear D gene. The germline CDR1 and CDR2 sequences are SNHLY and FYNNEI. This CDR3 is 19 amino acids long. V dropped 4 bases and J dropped 0 bases, with 24 bases sitting between them. The CDR3 spells CASSGDGVWGLNLNTEAFF. CDR3 in DNA: TGTGCCAGCAGTGGAGACGGGGTTTGGGGTTTGAATCTGAACACTGAAGCTTTCTTT.

The chain couples TRBV6-6 to TRBJ1-1, with TRBD1 matching over 7 bases. The CDR3 is 16 residues long. CDR1 and CDR2 (germline): MNHNY, SVGAGI (reference sequence). The V gene end was trimmed by 6 bases and the J gene end by 1 base; junction bases not matched to a gene: 11. The CDR3 region is CASSPDRVGTNTEAFF. For the CDR3, the DNA is TGTGCCAGCAGCCCAGACAGGGTTGGTACGAACACTGAAGCTTTCTTT.

The chain has TRBV4-2 and TRBJ1-3; D is undetermined. Deletions cut 3 bases from V and 0 bases from J, with 15 bases between. The CDR3 runs 17 residues. Germline loops: CDR1 LGHNA, CDR2 YNFKEQ. The CDR3 DNA follows: TGTGCCAGCAGCCAGAGACTCGGTTACTACTCTGGAAACACCATATATTTT. Its translation is CASSQRLGYYSGNTIYF.

The CDR3 sequence is CASSDVGQGSYEQYF. CDR3 nucleotide sequence: TGTGCCAGCAGTGACGTGGGACAGGGGAGCTACGAGCAGTACTTC. V usage is TRBV25-1 and J usage is TRBJ2-7; TRBD1 aligns across 10 bases. Germline assignment: CDR1 MGHDK and CDR2 SYGVNS. CDR3 length: 15 residues. With V trimmed by 3 bases and J by 3 bases, 5 bases remained unmatched.

The V call is TRBV21-1, the J call TRBJ1-2; TRBD1 was called by the table and not checked on the DNA. TRBV21-1 is tagged as a pseudogene. This CDR3 has 16 residues. The CDR3 loop is CASSSRRQGYVYGYTF. As DNA, the CDR3 is TGTGCCAGCAGCAGTAGAAGACAGGGTTACGTCTATGGCTACACCTTC.

The chain carries TRBV27 and TRBJ2-7, with TRBD2 matching 7 bases. In germline, CDR1 is MNHEY, CDR2 SMNVEV (reference sequence). V lost 8 bases, J lost 6 bases, and 7 bases stayed unmatched. This CDR3 is 12 amino acids long. CDR3: CASGFGGFEQYF. CDR3 sequence (DNA): TGTGCCAGCGGATTCGGGGGGTTCGAGCAGTACTTC.

V usage is TRBV6-5 and J usage is TRBJ2-6, with D hard to call. Germline V gene sequence: CDR1 MNHEY, CDR2 SVGAGI. Trimming left V 8 bases short and J 8 bases short, with 10 bases between. The CDR3 consists of 12 residues. CDR3 DNA sequence: TGTGCCAGCGGGCTATCGCCCAACGTCCTGACTTTC. Its translation is CASGLSPNVLTF.

The genes are TRBV7-2 and TRBJ1-3; 9 positions match TRBD1. This CDR3 spans 17 amino acids. With 5 bases clipped from V and 0 bases from J, the junction kept 8 bases outside the gene matches. From germline, CDR1 is SGHTA and CDR2 FQGNSA. CDR3 coding DNA: TGTGCCAGCAGCCTAGGGGGGACAGGGTTCTCTGGAAACACCATATATTTT. As protein: CASSLGGTGFSGNTIYF.